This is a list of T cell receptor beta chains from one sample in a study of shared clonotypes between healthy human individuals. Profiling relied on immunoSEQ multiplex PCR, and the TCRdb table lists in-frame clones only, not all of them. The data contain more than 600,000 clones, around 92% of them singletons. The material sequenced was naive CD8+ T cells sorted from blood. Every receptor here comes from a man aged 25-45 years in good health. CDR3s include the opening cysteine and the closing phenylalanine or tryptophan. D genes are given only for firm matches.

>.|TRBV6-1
CASSESRGGNQPQHF
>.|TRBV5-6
CASSTFPETQYF
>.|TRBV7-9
CASSSSRVTTEAFF
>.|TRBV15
CATSPNGGTAQPQHF
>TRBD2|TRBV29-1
CSVQGTVGLAGDMYEQFF
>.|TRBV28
CASTPDSLNEKLFF
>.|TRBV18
CASSPEDPSGNTIYF
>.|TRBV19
CASSIEDHDEKLFF
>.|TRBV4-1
CASSQVSTGPTEAFF
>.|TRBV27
CASSWIPEGLGNEQFF
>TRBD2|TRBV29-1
CSVAGLDYEQYF
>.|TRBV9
CASSVVGGNEKLFF
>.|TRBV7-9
CASTTENQPQHF
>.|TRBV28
CASSPEWGGGSYGYTF
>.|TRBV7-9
CASSLESGGSEGNTIYF
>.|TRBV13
CASSPTPRTPYNTEAFF
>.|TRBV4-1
CASSPPTNPYEQYF
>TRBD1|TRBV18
CASSLNQGDQPQHF
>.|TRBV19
CASSMSGGLMNTEAFF
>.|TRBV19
CASSSPAGASYEQYF
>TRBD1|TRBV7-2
CASSLVGQGAGLYNEQFF
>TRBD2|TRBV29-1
CSVRTSGRNWETQYF
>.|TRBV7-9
CASSRSLLYNEQFF
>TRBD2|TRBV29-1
CSRTRLAGVFYNEQFF
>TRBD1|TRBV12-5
CASGLGQGAVGETQYF
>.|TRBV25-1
CASSVRAGELFF
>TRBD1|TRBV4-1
CASSDNRGPYEQYF
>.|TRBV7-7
CASSPFPESNTGELFF
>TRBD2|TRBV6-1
CASRIGTSEYNEQFF
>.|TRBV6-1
CASSGEGANEQYF
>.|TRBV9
CASSDEGIRYNEQFF
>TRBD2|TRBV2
CASDGTSGREGTDTQYF
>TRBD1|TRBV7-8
CASSSRGTELAEQYF
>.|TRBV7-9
CASSPKRRVGETQYF
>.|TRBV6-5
CASSYAGNFYGYTF
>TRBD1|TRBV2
CASSTPRGDTF
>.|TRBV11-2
CASSLGWIYEQYF
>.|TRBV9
CASSVVSASEAFF
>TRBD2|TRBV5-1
CASSLHRSGRAGSEQFF
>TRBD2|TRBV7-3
CASSFGLAGVGDTQYF
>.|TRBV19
CASSIRWLDSAGDNAYEQYF
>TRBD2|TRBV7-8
CASSHRTSGNEQFF
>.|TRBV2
CASSDYPSGVQYF
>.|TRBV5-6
CASSLRRETQYF
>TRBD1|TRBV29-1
CSVVGQVFPGELFF
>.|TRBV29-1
CSVGNNEQFF
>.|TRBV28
CASSFSVNQPQHF
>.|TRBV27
CASSLTGSYGYTF
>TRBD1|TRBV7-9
CASSYTGQGYEQYF